The clone carrying this TCR beta chain appeared a few times. Its antigen remains unknown. The data belong to a study of T cells in pancreatic ductal adenocarcinoma. Overall study results and limits: Blood had more productive templates and about 7.9-fold more unique clonotypes than tumor. Blood clonality (roughly 0.07) did not differ significantly from tumor (about 0.112).

CDR3 length: 13 amino acids. The germline V gene has CDR1 KGHSH and CDR2 LQKENI. V lost 6 bases to trimming and J lost 10 bases, with 13 bases between them. Method: immunoSEQ multiplex PCR; TCRdb's copy keeps in-frame clones and lacks some. The table lists thousands of clones, less than 85% of them singletons. Surgery without prior neoadjuvant therapy was the treatment of the selected pancreatic ductal adenocarcinoma patients. The receptor comes from a human donor with pancreatic ductal adenocarcinoma. The sequencing sample was made of pancreatic tumor tissue. The chain joins TRBV18 to TRBJ1-6, with D possibly being TRBD1 (5 bases). The CDR3 DNA follows: TGTGCCAGCTCCCCGGGACTCCAATCACCCCTCCACTTT. It yields the protein CASSPGLQSPLHF.